This T cell receptor beta chain appears in the sequencing data of a study of T cell repertoires in cytomegalovirus infection. Study-level information: In public TCR beta signatures, there were indications of both CMV infection and matching HLA type. Whole-study findings and limits: HLA-C-restricted CMV-specific TCR beta clonotypes were dominant in the ex vivo response. Totalled public TCR beta family frequency picked out people who carried CMV plus the relevant HLA.

As concerns this clonotype: What it binds is unknown. An end of the junction differs from the germline gene, which may be a read error.

CDR1 is SGHNT, CDR2 YYREEE, per germline (reference sequence). CDR3 size: 13 residues. In TCRdb, the reads were re-called with MiXCR into one record per CDR3 protein. The sample has hundreds of thousands of distinct CDR3 sequences; 20% to 25% are singletons. The gene calls are TRBV5-4 and TRBJ1-5, with unresolved D. The sequence derives from a human donor in good health (CMV status not recorded). Some clones in this sample may be carry-over from other donors' samples. Material for sequencing was CD8+ T cells from PBMCs. In DNA form, the CDR3 reads TGTACCAGCAGCTCCGGTCGCGACCAGCCCCAGCATTTT. Encoded protein: CTSSSGRDQPQHF. The full variable domain, its missing parts supplied by reference TRBV5-4 and TRBJ1-5, is ETGVTQSPTHLIKTRGQQVTLRCSSQSGHNTVSWYQQALGQGPQFIFQYYREEENGRGNFPPRFSGLQFPNYSSELNVNALELDDSALYLCTSSSGRDQPQHFGDGTRLSIL.